This TCR beta chain was profiled in a study of T-cell memory formation after mild COVID-19. Background on the study: TCR clusters were mostly donor specific.

This clonotype was recorded a few times. The target antigen is unknown. General study findings and limits: Memory sampled before infection contained some responding clones, suggesting cross-reactive memory joined. Contracting CD4+ clones sat mainly in CM and EM; CD8+ in EMRA. Clones shrinking from day 15 to 85 showed even CD4/CD8 mixes; later expanders tilted CD4+.

In TCRdb, the 5' RACE reads were re-called with MiXCR into one record per CDR3 protein. Among 150,000 to 200,000 distinct CDR3 sequences listed, around 30% were seen once. The sample taken for sequencing was PBMCs or a T cell subset sorted from them (not recorded which). The clonotype was recovered from an adult woman who had mild COVID-19 (a few samples of this study predate the infection). Cell type and time point are not known.

The CDR3: CASRFGLASQETQYF. The CDR3 DNA sequence: TGTGCCAGCAGATTCGGACTAGCGTCACAAGAGACCCAGTACTTC. This chain connects TRBV28 to TRBJ2-5; 9 bases agree with TRBD2. The length of the CDR3 is 15 residues. The germline V gene has CDR1 MDHEN and CDR2 SYDVKM. V shed 6 bases, J shed 2 bases, and the junction held 7 bases outside the gene matches.